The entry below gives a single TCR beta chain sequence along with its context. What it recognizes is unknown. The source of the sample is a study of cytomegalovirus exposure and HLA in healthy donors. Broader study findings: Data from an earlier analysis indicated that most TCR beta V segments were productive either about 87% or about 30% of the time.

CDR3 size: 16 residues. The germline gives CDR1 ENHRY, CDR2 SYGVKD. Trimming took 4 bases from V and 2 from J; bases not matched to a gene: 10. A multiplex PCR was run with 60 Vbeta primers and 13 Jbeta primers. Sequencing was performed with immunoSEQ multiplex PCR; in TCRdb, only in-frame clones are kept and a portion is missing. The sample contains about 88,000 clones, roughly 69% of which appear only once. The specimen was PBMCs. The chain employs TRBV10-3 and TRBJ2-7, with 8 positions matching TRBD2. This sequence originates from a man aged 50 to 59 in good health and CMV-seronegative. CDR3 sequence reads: CAISGQAGAKTYEQYF. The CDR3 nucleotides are TGTGCCATCAGTGGCCAAGCGGGGGCCAAAACCTACGAGCAGTACTTC.